One and the same sample provided the 21 T cell receptor beta chains below, sequenced in a study of cytomegalovirus exposure and HLA in healthy donors (dated by TCRdb to between 2016 and 2019). To prepare the library, the immunoSEQ multiplex PCR assay was applied. The multiplex PCR relied on a mix of 60 forward primers for TCR Vbeta segments and 13 reverse primers for TCR Jbeta segments. TCRdb carries this immuneACCESS record with in-frame sequences only. Its versions omit some clonotypes, under half of them owing to an unresolved V gene in the studies checked, with the rest unexplained. The sample profile shows under 150,000 clones; around 80% of them were found once. The top ten clonotypes cover approximately 1.8% of the sample. The material sequenced was PBMCs. The receptors come from a woman between 40 and 55 years old in good health and CMV-seronegative.

This clone was observed once. The rearrangement uses TRBV18 and TRBJ1-3; tentatively, D is TRBD1 (6 bases). Germline CDR1 and CDR2: KGHSH and LQKENI. The CDR3 runs to 15 residues. Trimming took off 2 bases at V and 0 bases at J, with 8 bases between the two ends. The CDR3 loop is CASSPRTDSGNTIYF. The CDR3 nucleotides read TGTGCCAGCTCACCAAGGACAGACTCTGGAAACACCATATATTTT.

V is TRBV4-1 and J is TRBJ2-1, with TRBD2 as a possible D gene (5 bases). V was shortened by 0 bases and J by 0 bases, with 9 bases between the two germline ends. The CDR3 is made up of 16 amino acids. Germline V gene data show CDR1 as MGHRA and CDR2 as YSYEKL. CDR3 residues: CASSQDKGSSYNEQFF. CDR3 bases: TGCGCCAGCAGCCAAGATAAAGGGAGCTCCTACAATGAGCAGTTCTTC.

V gene TRBV6-6 combines with J gene TRBJ2-2; TRBD2 is a possible D gene (7 bases). This CDR3 spans 16 amino acids. Between the trimmed V and J ends, which lost 8 bases and 8 bases, there was a span of 24 bases. CDR1 and CDR2 (germline): MNHNY, SVGAGI (reference sequence). The CDR3 DNA sequence: TGTGCCAGCGCTGCCCGGGGGCGGGAGAATATGGGGGAGCTGTTTTTT. Its translation is CASAARGRENMGELFF.

This clone came up a few times. The rearrangement links TRBV9 to TRBJ1-1; D might be TRBD1 (5 bases). V was pared by 2 bases and J by 4 bases, with 12 bases between. This CDR3 contains 14 residues. Germline assignment: CDR1 SGDLS and CDR2 YYNGEE. For the CDR3, the DNA is TGTGCCAGCAGCGTGAAGGGGCAATCCACTGAAGCTTTCTTT. Protein: CASSVKGQSTEAFF.

The V call is TRBV7-2, the J call TRBJ1-1, with 7 positions matching TRBD1. V shed 8 bases and J 6 bases; nucleotides not matched to a gene: 12. The length of the CDR3 is 14 residues. Germline CDR1 reads SGHTA; CDR2 reads FQGNSA. The CDR3: CASRPGGLDSEAFF. CDR3 DNA: TGTGCCAGCCGCCCAGGGGGTCTGGACTCTGAAGCTTTCTTT.

The gene calls are TRBV4-2 and TRBJ2-1; tentatively, D is TRBD1 (6 bases). The CDR3 has 18 residues. The V end was cut by 1 base, the J end by 0 bases, with 16 bases between. The germline V gene encodes CDR1 LGHNA and CDR2 YNFKEQ. The CDR3 DNA is TGTGCCAGCAGCCAAGGTTCAGCAGGGGTTCTCTCCTACAATGAGCAGTTCTTC. It yields the protein CASSQGSAGVLSYNEQFF.

Only a few counts were recorded for this clone. The rearrangement links TRBV4-1 to TRBJ2-7; a possible D gene is TRBD2 (6 bases). The CDR3 extends over 15 amino acids. The germline V gene has CDR1 MGHRA and CDR2 YSYEKL. Trimming pared 1 base from V and 0 bases from J, leaving 10 bases between. CDR3 nucleotides: TGCGCCAGCAGCCAAGGGTTCGGGGGCTCCTACGAGCAGTACTTC. Protein sequence: CASSQGFGGSYEQYF.

This clone was recorded many times. CDR3 coding DNA: TGTGCCTGGACATGGACAGGGGGCACTGAAGCTTTCTTT. This translates into CAWTWTGGTEAFF. The chain links TRBV30 to TRBJ1-1, with TRBD1 matching 10 bases. Per germline, CDR1 GTSNPN and CDR2 SVGIG (reference sequence). This CDR3 contains 13 residues. Trimming took 4 bases from V and 4 from J; bases not matched to a gene: 3.

The table lists this clone with a count of one. The chain uses TRBV28 and TRBJ2-3, with 9 bases lining up with TRBD2. The junction had 13 bases not matched to a gene; V was cut back by 7 bases and J by 8 bases. Germline V gives CDR1 MDHEN, CDR2 SYDVKM. The CDR3 is 15 amino acids. The CDR3 DNA is TGTGCCAGCACCCTTGAAGGGACTAGCCCCCCTACGCAGTATTTT. Amino acids: CASTLEGTSPPTQYF.

The chain joins TRBV28 to TRBJ2-2, with D unresolved. The CDR3 runs 12 residues. V was pared by 6 bases and J by 5 bases, with 7 bases between. Germline CDR1 reads MDHEN; CDR2 reads SYDVKM. This CDR3 is CASSYRTGELFF. The CDR3 region has the DNA TGTGCCAGCAGCTACAGAACCGGGGAGCTGTTTTTT.

The rearrangement links TRBV18 to TRBJ1-2; 7 bases map to TRBD1. The ends lost 8 bases at V and 0 bases at J; junction bases unmatched: 9. The CDR3 is 15 amino acids. Germline CDR1 and CDR2: KGHSH and LQKENI. Here the CDR3 reads CASVERQGANYGYTF. Written as DNA, the CDR3 is TGTGCCAGCGTGGAGAGACAGGGCGCTAACTATGGCTACACCTTC.

In DNA form, the CDR3 reads TGTGCCAGCAGCTTAGTAGCGGGAGTTGTCTACGAGCAGTACTTC. It yields the protein CASSLVAGVVYEQYF. The rearrangement links TRBV7-2 to TRBJ2-7; TRBD2 aligns across 9 bases. Germline loops: CDR1 SGHTA, CDR2 FQGNSA. This CDR3 is 15 amino acids long. The ends lost 1 base at V and 3 bases at J; junction bases unmatched: 4.

The chain combines TRBV7-9 with TRBJ2-7, with D perhaps TRBD2 (6 bases). Trimming removed 1 base at V and 0 bases at J, with 13 bases between. This CDR3 has 16 amino acids. Germline V gene data show CDR1 as SEHNR and CDR2 as FQNEAQ (reference sequence). The CDR3 region has the DNA TGTGCCAGCAGCTTAGGGAGGGGTACTCACTCCTACGAGCAGTACTTC. Translated, it gives CASSLGRGTHSYEQYF.

This clone showed up just a few times. V gene TRBV28 combines with J gene TRBJ1-1; 7 nucleotides match TRBD1. V gave up 8 bases and J gave up 1 base; unmatched junction bases: 4. Germline V gives CDR1 MDHEN, CDR2 SYDVKM. This CDR3 is built from 13 residues. CDR3 DNA sequence: TGTGCCAGCCGAGGGACAGCGAACACTGAAGCTTTCTTT. This codes for CASRGTANTEAFF.

This chain joins TRBV4-1 and TRBJ2-5; TRBD1 agrees at 10 bases. Trimming cost V 6 bases and J 5 bases; bases outside gene matches: 3. In germline, CDR1 is MGHRA, CDR2 YSYEKL. The CDR3 consists of 13 residues. DNA of the CDR3: TGCGCCAGCAGTGGGACAGGGGTGGAGACCCAGTACTTC. Translating gives CASSGTGVETQYF.

Concerning this clone itself: A junction end diverges from the germline sequence, so it may reflect a read error. This chain uses TRBV27 with TRBJ2-3; 7 bases align to TRBD2. The CDR3 covers 12 residues. Germline V CDR1 and CDR2: MNHEY, SMNVEV (reference sequence). This CDR3 reads CASSFLGREVTF. In nucleotides, the CDR3 is TGTGCCAGCAGTTTTCTTGGACGGGAGGTAACGTTT.

This clone was observed a single time. V is TRBV5-1 and J is TRBJ2-7, with D possibly matching TRBD1 (5 bases). The CDR3 length is 14 residues. CDR1 and CDR2 from the germline V gene are SGHRS and YFSETQ. The V end was cut by 5 bases, the J end by 1 base, with 13 bases between. CDR3 DNA sequence: TGCGCCAGCAGTACAGACAGCGTTTCCTACGAGCAGTACTTC. Its translation: CASSTDSVSYEQYF. The whole variable domain, remainder taken from reference TRBV5-1 and TRBJ2-7, is KAGVTQTPRYLIKTRGQQVTLSCSPISGHRSVSWYQQTPGQGLQFLFEYFSETQRNKGNFPGRFSGRQFSNSRSEMNVSTLELGDSALYLCASSTDSVSYEQYFGPGTRLTVT.

Only a few counts were recorded for this clone. The chain has TRBV7-8 and TRBJ1-5, with 11 bases fitting TRBD1. V gave up 5 bases and J gave up 7 bases; unmatched junction bases: 10. Per germline, CDR1 SGHVS and CDR2 FQNEAQ. This CDR3 is 16 amino acids long. In nucleotides, the CDR3 is TGTGCCAGCAGCCTACCCGGGACAGGGGGGGAACAGCCCCAGCATTTT. Translating it yields CASSLPGTGGEQPQHF.

This chain links TRBV28 with TRBJ2-1; D perhaps matches TRBD2 (5 bases). The CDR3 is made up of 13 amino acids. CDR1 is MDHEN and CDR2 is SYDVKM in the germline V gene. Trimming took off 0 bases at V and 10 bases at J, with 10 bases between the two ends. The CDR3 loop is CASSLWGAGEQFF. DNA of the CDR3: TGTGCCAGCAGTTTATGGGGAGCCGGGGAGCAGTTCTTC.

This clone has a single count. The chain couples TRBV18 to TRBJ2-7, with D possibly matching TRBD2 (6 bases). The CDR3 contains 16 residues. Germline values: CDR1 KGHSH, CDR2 LQKENI. With 1 base removed from V and 3 bases from J, the gap between germline ends came to 16 bases. CDR3 protein: CASSPLPGVADYEQYF. The CDR3 bases are TGTGCCAGCTCACCACTCCCGGGAGTAGCGGACTACGAGCAGTACTTC.

The chain employs TRBV5-1 and TRBJ1-1; 11 nucleotides match TRBD1. The CDR3 has 13 residues. The germline V gene encodes CDR1 SGHRS and CDR2 YFSETQ. After removal of 4 bases from V and 10 bases from J, the junction contained 6 bases not matched to a gene. CDR3 nucleotides: TGCGCCAGCAGCGAGGGACAGGGGGTGGCAGCTTTCTTT. Translation gives CASSEGQGVAAFF. The whole variable domain, filled in from reference TRBV5-1 and TRBJ1-1, reads KAGVTQTPRYLIKTRGQQVTLSCSPISGHRSVSWYQQTPGQGLQFLFEYFSETQRNKGNFPGRFSGRQFSNSRSEMNVSTLELGDSALYLCASSEGQGVAAFFGQGTRLTVV.